What follows are 14 T cell receptor beta chains derived from one specimen sequenced in a study of T cell changes during pregnancy in multiple sclerosis. Clones were sequenced by immunoSEQ multiplex PCR, and TCRdb holds only the in-frame ones, with some missing. The sample includes around 77,000 clones, about nine tenths of them seen just once. The material sequenced was peripheral blood, taken in the third trimester of pregnancy. These receptors all come from a female donor in good health, enrolled as a control in a pregnancy study.

This clone was observed a handful of times. The chain couples TRBV10-2 to TRBJ1-1, with TRBD1 matching 7 bases. The CDR3 covers 16 residues. Looked up from germline, CDR1 is WSHSY and CDR2 is SAAADI. V lost 0 bases to trimming and J lost 4 bases; unmatched junction nucleotides: 8. The CDR3 region is CASSESRGLVSTEAFF. As DNA, the CDR3 is TGCGCCAGCAGTGAGTCAAGGGGGCTCGTTAGCACTGAAGCTTTCTTT.

The chain uses TRBV7-9 and TRBJ1-1; 9 bases align to TRBD1. This CDR3 region has 14 residues. With 4 bases clipped from V and 5 bases from J, the junction kept 5 bases outside the gene matches. CDR1 is SEHNR and CDR2 is FQNEAQ in the germline V gene (reference sequence). The CDR3 sequence is CASSWGQGVTEAFF. In DNA, the CDR3 is TGTGCCAGCAGCTGGGGACAGGGAGTAACTGAAGCTTTCTTT. The full variable domain, completed using reference TRBV7-9 and TRBJ1-1, is DTGVSQNPRHKITKRGQNVTFRCDPISEHNRLYWYRQTLGQGPEFLTYFQNEAQLEKSRLLSDRFSAERPKGSFSTLEIQRTEQGDSAMYLCASSWGQGVTEAFFGQGTRLTVV.

The V and J genes are TRBV11-2 and TRBJ2-7, with 8 bases aligning to TRBD1. The CDR3 runs to 14 residues. After removal of 5 bases from V and 2 bases from J, the junction contained 5 bases not matched to a gene. The germline V gene encodes CDR1 SGHAT and CDR2 FQNNGV. CDR3 DNA: TGTGCCAGCAGCGCCGGACAGGGAGCCTACGAGCAGTACTTC. As protein: CASSAGQGAYEQYF.

The chain employs TRBV27 and TRBJ2-7; maybe TRBD1 (5 bases). This CDR3 is 13 amino acids long. Germline assignment: CDR1 MNHEY and CDR2 SMNVEV (reference sequence). The V end lost 5 bases, the J end lost 3 bases, and 11 bases lay between the germline ends. For the CDR3, the DNA is TGTGCCAGCAGTCTGGGAAGGGGCTACGAGCAGTACTTC. Translation gives CASSLGRGYEQYF.

The chain employs TRBV6-5 and TRBJ1-4; D is possibly TRBD1 (6 bases). The CDR3 is 14 amino acids. Trimming took 6 bases from V and 6 from J, leaving 14 bases between them. Germline V lookup: CDR1 MNHEY, CDR2 SVGAGI. Written as DNA, the CDR3 is TGTGCCAGCAGCGCGACAGGTTATTATGAAAAACTGTTTTTT. It specifies CASSATGYYEKLFF.

The chain is built from TRBV10-3 and TRBJ1-2; D might be TRBD1 (6 bases). With 9 bases removed from V and 4 bases from J, the gap between germline ends came to 24 bases. The CDR3 is 16 amino acids. Looked up from germline, CDR1 is ENHRY and CDR2 is SYGVKD. CDR3 coding DNA: TGTGCCATTTCCTCGCCTCCCGGGACACGAGTCTATGGCTACACCTTC. Protein product: CAISSPPGTRVYGYTF.

The DNA of the CDR3 is TGTGCCAACAGGAGACAGGGCACAGATACGCAGTATTTT. Translation: CANRRQGTDTQYF. The chain is built from TRBV2 and TRBJ2-3; maybe TRBD1 (6 bases). This CDR3 has 13 amino acids. Between the trimmed V and J ends, which lost 10 bases and 1 base, there was a span of 12 bases. Germline CDR1 is SNHLY and CDR2 is FYNNEI.

The rearrangement uses TRBV4-1 and TRBJ2-4, with D unresolved. Germline values: CDR1 MGHRA, CDR2 YSYEKL. CDR3 size: 17 residues. The V gene lost 0 bases and the J gene lost 4 bases, with 16 bases spanning the gap. CDR3 DNA: TGCGCCAGCAGCCAAGATAAGGTCAGACTGATTAAAAACATTCAGTACTTC. Translation gives CASSQDKVRLIKNIQYF.

The chain uses TRBV19 and TRBJ2-3; 9 bases agree with TRBD1. The V segment lost 8 bases and the J segment 2 bases; nucleotides outside the gene matches: 8. Germline V gene sequence: CDR1 LNHDA, CDR2 SQIVND (reference sequence). The CDR3 extends over 15 amino acids. The CDR3 loop reads CASSTTGGPTDTQYF. In nucleotides, the CDR3 is TGTGCCAGTTCGACTACAGGGGGCCCCACAGATACGCAGTATTTT.

The chain uses TRBV7-2 and TRBJ2-1, with 9 bases fitting TRBD2. The germline gives CDR1 SGHTA, CDR2 FQGNSA. CDR3 length: 16 amino acids. The ends lost 5 bases at V and 7 bases at J; junction bases unmatched: 12. DNA for the CDR3: TGTGCCAGCAGCCTAGTCACGTCTAGCGGGGCGAATGAGCAGTTCTTC. Its protein is CASSLVTSSGANEQFF.

The chain combines TRBV14 with TRBJ2-1, with D perhaps TRBD2 (7 bases). The germline V gene encodes CDR1 SGHDN and CDR2 FVKESK. The CDR3 sequence is 16 residues long. Trimming shortened V by 5 bases and J by 2 bases, and 16 bases separated the two germline ends. The CDR3 region is CASSGYGGPPYNEQFF. As DNA, the CDR3 is TGTGCCAGCAGCGGATACGGGGGGCCCCCCTACAATGAGCAGTTCTTC.

In this sample, this clone turned up a few times. The chain recombines TRBV15 with TRBJ1-1; no clear D. CDR1 LNHNV and CDR2 YYDKDF come from the germline V gene (reference sequence). V was shortened by 5 bases and J by 1 base, with 11 bases between the two germline ends. This CDR3 comprises 14 residues. CDR3 sequence reads: CATSLPVKNTEAFF. The CDR3 DNA follows: TGTGCCACCAGCCTTCCCGTTAAGAACACTGAAGCTTTCTTT.

V usage is TRBV28 and J usage is TRBJ1-2; weak D call: TRBD1 (5 bases). This CDR3 is built from 12 residues. The germline gives CDR1 MDHEN, CDR2 SYDVKM. V shed 7 bases and J shed 9 bases, with 15 bases lying between them. CDR3 in DNA: TGTGCCAGCACCCAGACGCAGGGTCGCTACACCTTC. Its translation: CASTQTQGRYTF.

V and J are TRBV10-3 and TRBJ1-6, with D maybe TRBD1 (5 bases). CDR3 length: 13 amino acids. CDR1 and CDR2 from the germline V gene are ENHRY and SYGVKD. With 4 bases removed from V and 9 bases from J, the gap between germline ends came to 10 bases. The CDR3 DNA reads TGTGCCATCAGTGGGCAGGGTGGTTCACCCCTCCACTTT. The encoded protein is CAISGQGGSPLHF.